Listed below are T cell receptor beta chains from one sample, sequenced in a study of blood T cell repertoires in COVID-19. TCRdb keeps only in-frame clones here, not all; method: immunoSEQ multiplex PCR. This table holds a few hundred thousand clones, about 88% found once. Source material: PBMCs or T cells enriched from blood (not recorded which). The receptors were gathered from a woman aged 60-75 years who had recovered from COVID-19. The CDR3 runs from the conserved cysteine through the conserved F or W.

J: TRBJ2-7; V: TRBV27; length: 15; CDR3: CASRPGGGRTYEQYF
J: TRBJ1-3; V: TRBV15; length: 16; CDR3: CATSRPQGARGNTIYF
J: TRBJ2-3; V: TRBV5-4; length: 16; CDR3: CASSSTRGTSTDTQYF
J: TRBJ2-7; V: TRBV5-1; length: 15; CDR3: CASSLEPGSPYEQYF
J: TRBJ1-1; V: TRBV4-1; length: 16; CDR3: CASSQAEGQGNTEAFF
J: TRBJ1-1; V: TRBV10-2; length: 14; CDR3: CATGQGYMNTEAFF
J: TRBJ2-1; V: TRBV4-1; length: 15; CDR3: CASSPLARDHNEQFF
J: TRBJ2-7; V: TRBV29-1; length: 13; CDR3: CSVARDPATEQYF
J: TRBJ2-7; V: TRBV5-1; length: 14; CDR3: CASSTSDISYEQYF
J: TRBJ1-1; V: TRBV30; length: 11; CDR3: CAWNMNTEAFF
J: TRBJ2-1; V: TRBV27; length: 17; CDR3: CASREDRQTRNYNEQFF